This T cell receptor beta chain emerged from a study of cytomegalovirus exposure and HLA in healthy donors. Study observations and caveats: Presence/absence comparisons presumed near-even sequencing depth among donors.

The CDR3 sequence is 12 residues long. V was trimmed by 5 bases and J by 6 bases, leaving 9 bases between them. Germline CDR1 PRHDT, CDR2 FYEKMQ (reference sequence). Comments on this clone: Its antigen is unknown.

PCR employed 60 Vbeta and 13 Jbeta primers. Source study methods: Counted up in a later analysis, unique TCR beta chains came to 65 million to 80 million, with around 9.9 million shared. Clones were sequenced by immunoSEQ multiplex PCR, and TCRdb holds only the in-frame ones, with some missing. V, J and clone size are taken as reported in that table, and D and trimming were inferred from the DNA itself. There are about 39,000 clones in the sample, with 2.5% to 3.5% held by the top ten. The chain employs TRBV13 and TRBJ2-3; D remains unclear. This clonotype was sampled from a woman in her 30s in good health and CMV-seropositive. What was sequenced was PBMCs. This chain's CDR3 is CASSPYVDTQYF. The CDR3, as DNA: TGTGCCAGCAGCCCTTATGTGGATACGCAGTATTTT.